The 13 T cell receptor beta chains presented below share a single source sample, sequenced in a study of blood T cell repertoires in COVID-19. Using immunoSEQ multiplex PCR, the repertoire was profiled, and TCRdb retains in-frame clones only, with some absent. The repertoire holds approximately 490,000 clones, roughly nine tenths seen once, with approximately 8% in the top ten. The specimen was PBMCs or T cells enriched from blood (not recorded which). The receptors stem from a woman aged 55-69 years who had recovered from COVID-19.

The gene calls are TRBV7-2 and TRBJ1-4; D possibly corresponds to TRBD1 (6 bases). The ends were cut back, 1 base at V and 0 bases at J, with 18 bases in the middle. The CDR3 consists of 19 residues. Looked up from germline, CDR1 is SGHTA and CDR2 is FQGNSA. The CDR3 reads CASSLELGGGGATNEKLFF. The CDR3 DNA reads TGTGCCAGCAGCTTAGAACTAGGGGGAGGGGGTGCAACTAATGAAAAACTGTTTTTT.

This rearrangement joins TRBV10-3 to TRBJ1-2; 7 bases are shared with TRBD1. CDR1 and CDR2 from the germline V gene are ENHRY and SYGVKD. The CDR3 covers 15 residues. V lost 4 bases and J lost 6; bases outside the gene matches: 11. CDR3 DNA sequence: TGTGCCATCAGTGGCCCCACAGGGGCGAGAGATGGCTACACCTTC. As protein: CAISGPTGARDGYTF.

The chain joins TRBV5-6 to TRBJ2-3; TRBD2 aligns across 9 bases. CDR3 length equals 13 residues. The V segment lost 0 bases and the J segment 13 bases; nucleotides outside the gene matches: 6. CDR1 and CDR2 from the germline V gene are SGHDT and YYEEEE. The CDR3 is CASSLGRGGPEYF. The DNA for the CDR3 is TGTGCCAGCAGCTTGGGGCGGGGGGGCCCCGAGTATTTT.

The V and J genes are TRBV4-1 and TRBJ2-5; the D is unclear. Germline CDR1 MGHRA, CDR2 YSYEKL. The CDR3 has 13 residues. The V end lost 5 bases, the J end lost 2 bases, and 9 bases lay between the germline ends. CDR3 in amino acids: CASSTRRQETQYF. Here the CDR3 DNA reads TGCGCCAGCAGCACTCGCAGGCAAGAGACCCAGTACTTC.

CDR3 sequence: CASSSSLAGAGGETQYF. The CDR3 bases are TGCGCCAGCAGCTCATCATTAGCGGGGGCGGGAGGAGAGACCCAGTACTTC. The genes are TRBV4-1 and TRBJ2-5; TRBD2 matches 9 bases. Germline V gene data show CDR1 as MGHRA and CDR2 as YSYEKL. The trim removed 5 bases at V and 4 bases at J, leaving 14 bases unmatched. CDR3 length: 17 residues.

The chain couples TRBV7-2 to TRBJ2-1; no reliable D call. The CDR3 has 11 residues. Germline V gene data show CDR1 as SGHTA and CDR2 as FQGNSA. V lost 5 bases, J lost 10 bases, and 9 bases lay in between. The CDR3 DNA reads TGTGCCAGCAGCGGCACCAGGGAGCAGTTCTTC. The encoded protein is CASSGTREQFF.

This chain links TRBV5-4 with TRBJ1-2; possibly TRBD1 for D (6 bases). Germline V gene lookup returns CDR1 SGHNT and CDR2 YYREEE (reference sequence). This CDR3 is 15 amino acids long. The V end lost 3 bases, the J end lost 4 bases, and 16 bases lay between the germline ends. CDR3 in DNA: TGTGCCAGCAGCTATCTACCAGGGGCCGCCTATGGCTACACCTTC. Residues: CASSYLPGAAYGYTF.

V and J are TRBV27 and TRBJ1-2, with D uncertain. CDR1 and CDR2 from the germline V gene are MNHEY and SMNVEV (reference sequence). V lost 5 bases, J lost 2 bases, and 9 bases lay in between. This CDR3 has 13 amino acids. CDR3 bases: TGTGCCAGCAGTCGGGTCGGAAACTATGGCTACACCTTC. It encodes CASSRVGNYGYTF.

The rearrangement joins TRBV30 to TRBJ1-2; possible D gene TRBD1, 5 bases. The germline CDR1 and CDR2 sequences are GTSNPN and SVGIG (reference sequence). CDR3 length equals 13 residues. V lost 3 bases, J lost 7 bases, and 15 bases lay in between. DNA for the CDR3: TGTGCCTGGAGGGAAGCAGGGTACGGTGGCTACACCTTC. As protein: CAWREAGYGGYTF.

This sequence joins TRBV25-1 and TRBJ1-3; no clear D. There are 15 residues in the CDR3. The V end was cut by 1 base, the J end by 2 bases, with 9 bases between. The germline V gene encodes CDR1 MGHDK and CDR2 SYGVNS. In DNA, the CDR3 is TGTGCCAGCAGTGAATCCTCAGGCGCTGGAAACACCATATATTTT. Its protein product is CASSESSGAGNTIYF.

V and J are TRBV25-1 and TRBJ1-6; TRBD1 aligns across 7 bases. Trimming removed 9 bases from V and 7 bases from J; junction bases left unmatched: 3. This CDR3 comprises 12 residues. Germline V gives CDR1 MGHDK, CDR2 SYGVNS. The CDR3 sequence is CASRQGNSPLHF. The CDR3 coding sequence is TGTGCCAGTCGACAGGGAAATTCACCCCTCCACTTT.

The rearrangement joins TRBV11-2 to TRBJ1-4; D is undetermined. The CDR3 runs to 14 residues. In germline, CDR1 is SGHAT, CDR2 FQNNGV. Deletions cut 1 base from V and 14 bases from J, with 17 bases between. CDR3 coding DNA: TGTGCCAGCAGCTTAGTAAGTGGCGACAACAAGCTGTTTTTT. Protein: CASSLVSGDNKLFF.

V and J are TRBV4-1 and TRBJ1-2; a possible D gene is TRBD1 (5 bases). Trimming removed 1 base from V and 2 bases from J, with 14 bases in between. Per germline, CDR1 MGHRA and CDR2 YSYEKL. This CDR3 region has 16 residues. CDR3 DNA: TGCGCCAGCAGCCAAGTTGACACAGGAACGAACTATGGCTACACCTTC. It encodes CASSQVDTGTNYGYTF.